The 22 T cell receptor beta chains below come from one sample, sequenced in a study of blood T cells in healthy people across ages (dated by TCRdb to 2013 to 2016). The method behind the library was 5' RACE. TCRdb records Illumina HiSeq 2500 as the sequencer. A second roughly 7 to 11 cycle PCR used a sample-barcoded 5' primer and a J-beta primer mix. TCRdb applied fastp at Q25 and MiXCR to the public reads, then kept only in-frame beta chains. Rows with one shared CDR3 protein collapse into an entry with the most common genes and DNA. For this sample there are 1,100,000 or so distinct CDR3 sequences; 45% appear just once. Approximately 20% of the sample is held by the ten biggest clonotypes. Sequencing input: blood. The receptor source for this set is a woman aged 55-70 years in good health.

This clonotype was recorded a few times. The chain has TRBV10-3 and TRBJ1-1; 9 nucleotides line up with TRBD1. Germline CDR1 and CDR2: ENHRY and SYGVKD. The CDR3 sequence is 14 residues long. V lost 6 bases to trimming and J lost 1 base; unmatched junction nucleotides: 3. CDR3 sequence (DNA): TGTGCCATCAGACCGGGACAGGGGAACACTGAAGCTTTCTTT. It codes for CAIRPGQGNTEAFF.

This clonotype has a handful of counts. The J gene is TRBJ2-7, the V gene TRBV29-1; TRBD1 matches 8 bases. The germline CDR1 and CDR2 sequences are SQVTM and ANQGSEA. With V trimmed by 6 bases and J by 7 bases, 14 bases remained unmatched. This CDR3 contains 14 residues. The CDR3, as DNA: TGCAGCGTCGCGGACAGGGCGTGGTACAATGAGCAGTACTTC. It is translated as CSVADRAWYNEQYF.

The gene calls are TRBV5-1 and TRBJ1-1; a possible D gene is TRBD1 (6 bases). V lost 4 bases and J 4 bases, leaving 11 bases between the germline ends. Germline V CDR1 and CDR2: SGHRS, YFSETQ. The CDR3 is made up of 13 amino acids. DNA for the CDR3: TGCGCCAGCAGCGTCACAGGGCGCACTGAAGCTTTCTTT. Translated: CASSVTGRTEAFF.

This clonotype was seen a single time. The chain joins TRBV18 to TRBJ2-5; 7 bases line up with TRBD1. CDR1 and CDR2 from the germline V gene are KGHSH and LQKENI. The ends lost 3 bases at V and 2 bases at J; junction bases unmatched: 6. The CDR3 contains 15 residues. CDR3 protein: CASSPLSGQQETQYF. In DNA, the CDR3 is TGTGCCAGCTCACCGTTATCGGGACAGCAAGAGACCCAGTACTTC.

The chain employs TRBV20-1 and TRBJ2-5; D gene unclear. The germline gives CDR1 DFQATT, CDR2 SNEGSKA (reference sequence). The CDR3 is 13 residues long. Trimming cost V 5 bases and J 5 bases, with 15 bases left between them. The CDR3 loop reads CSADLTGVETQYF. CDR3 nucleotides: TGCAGTGCTGACTTGACTGGGGTGGAGACCCAGTACTTC.

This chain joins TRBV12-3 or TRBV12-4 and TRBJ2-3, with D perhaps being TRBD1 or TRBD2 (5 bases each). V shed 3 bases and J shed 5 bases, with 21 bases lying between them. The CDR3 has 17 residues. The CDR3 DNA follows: TGTGCCAGCAGTTTCGGGTCGGGACGGATGAGGGTAGATACGCAGTATTTT. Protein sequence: CASSFGSGRMRVDTQYF.

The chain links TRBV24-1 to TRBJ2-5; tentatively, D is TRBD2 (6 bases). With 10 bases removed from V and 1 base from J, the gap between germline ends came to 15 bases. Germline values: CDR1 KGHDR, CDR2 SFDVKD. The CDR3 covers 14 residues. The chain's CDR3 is CATGGSGTQETQYF. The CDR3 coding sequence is TGTGCCACGGGAGGATCTGGAACCCAAGAGACCCAGTACTTC.

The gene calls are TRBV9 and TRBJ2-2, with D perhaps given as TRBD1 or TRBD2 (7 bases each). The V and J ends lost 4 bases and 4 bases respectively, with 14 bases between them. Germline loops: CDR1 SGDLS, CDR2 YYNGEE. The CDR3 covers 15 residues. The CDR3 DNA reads TGTGCCAGCAGCCCCAGGGAGGGGGCCACCGGGGAGCTGTTTTTT. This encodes CASSPREGATGELFF. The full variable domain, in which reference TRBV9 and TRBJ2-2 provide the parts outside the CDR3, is DSGVTQTPKHLITATGQRVTLRCSPRSGDLSVYWYQQSLDQGLQFLIQYYNGEERAKGNILERFSAQQFPDLHSELNLSSLELGDSALYFCASSPREGATGELFFGEGSRLTVL.

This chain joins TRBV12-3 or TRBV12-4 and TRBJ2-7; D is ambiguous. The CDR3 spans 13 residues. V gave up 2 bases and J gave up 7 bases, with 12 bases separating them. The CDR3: CASSLLGMDEQYF. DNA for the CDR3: TGTGCCAGCAGTTTATTGGGGATGGATGAGCAGTACTTC.

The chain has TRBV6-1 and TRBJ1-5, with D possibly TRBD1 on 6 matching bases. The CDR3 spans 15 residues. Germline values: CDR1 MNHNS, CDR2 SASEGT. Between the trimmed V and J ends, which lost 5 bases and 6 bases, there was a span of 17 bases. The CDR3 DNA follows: TGTGCCAGCAGTCTCCTTCCGGGACAAGGTCAGCCCCAGCATTTT. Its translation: CASSLLPGQGQPQHF.

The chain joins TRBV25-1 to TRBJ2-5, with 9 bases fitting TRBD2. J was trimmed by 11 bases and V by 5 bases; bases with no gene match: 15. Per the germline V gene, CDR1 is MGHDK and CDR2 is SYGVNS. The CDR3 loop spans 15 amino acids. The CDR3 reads CASSLREGPYNEQYF. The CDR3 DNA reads TGTGCCAGCAGTCTGCGGGAGGGGCCCTACAATGAGCAGTACTTC.

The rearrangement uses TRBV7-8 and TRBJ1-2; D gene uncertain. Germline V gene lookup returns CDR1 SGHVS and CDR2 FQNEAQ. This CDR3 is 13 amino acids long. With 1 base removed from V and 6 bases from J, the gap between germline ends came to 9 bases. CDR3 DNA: TGTGCCAGCAGCTTAGTCCCGCGGGATGGCTACACCTTC. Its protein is CASSLVPRDGYTF.

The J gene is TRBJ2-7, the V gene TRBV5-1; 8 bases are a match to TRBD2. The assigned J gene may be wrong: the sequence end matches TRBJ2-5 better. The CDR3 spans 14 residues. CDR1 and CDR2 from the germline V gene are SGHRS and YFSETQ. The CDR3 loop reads CASRQRAGVETQYF. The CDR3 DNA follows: TGCGCCAGCAGACAAAGAGCGGGAGTGGAGACCCAGTACTTC.

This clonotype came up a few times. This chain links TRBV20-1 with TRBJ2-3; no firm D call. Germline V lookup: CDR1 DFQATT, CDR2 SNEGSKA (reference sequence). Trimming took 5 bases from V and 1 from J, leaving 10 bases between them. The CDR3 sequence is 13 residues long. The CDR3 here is CSARTAGTDTQYF. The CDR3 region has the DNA TGCAGTGCTCGAACCGCCGGCACAGATACGCAGTATTTT.

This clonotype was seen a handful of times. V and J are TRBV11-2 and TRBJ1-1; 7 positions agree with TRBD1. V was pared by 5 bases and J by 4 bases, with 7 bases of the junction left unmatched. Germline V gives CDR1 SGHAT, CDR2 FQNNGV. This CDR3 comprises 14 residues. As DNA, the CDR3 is TGTGCCAGCAGCCGAAAATCAGGGGGCACTGAAGCTTTCTTT. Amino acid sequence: CASSRKSGGTEAFF.

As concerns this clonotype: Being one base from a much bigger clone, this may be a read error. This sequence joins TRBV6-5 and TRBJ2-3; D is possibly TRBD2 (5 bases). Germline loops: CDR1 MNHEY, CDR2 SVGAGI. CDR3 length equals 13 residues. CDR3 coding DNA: TGTGCCAGCAGAGTACTAGAATCAGATGCGCAGTATTTT. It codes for CASRVLESDAQYF.

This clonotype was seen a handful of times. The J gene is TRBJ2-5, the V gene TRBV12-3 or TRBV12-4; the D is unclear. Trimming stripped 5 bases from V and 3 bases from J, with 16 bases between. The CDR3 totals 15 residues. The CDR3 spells CASSTHGLPEETQYF. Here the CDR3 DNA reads TGTGCCAGCAGTACCCACGGCCTACCGGAAGAGACCCAGTACTTC.

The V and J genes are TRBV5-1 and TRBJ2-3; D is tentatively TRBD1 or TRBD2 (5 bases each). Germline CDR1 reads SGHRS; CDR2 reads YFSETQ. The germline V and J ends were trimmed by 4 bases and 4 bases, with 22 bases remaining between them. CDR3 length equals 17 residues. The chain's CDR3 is CASSPESGAYLADTQYF. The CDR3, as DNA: TGCGCCAGCAGCCCCGAGTCCGGGGCGTATTTAGCAGATACGCAGTATTTT.

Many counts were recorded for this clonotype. CDR3 DNA: TGTGCCAGCAGTCCACAGGGGAATGAGCAGTTCTTC. Amino acids: CASSPQGNEQFF. The chain couples TRBV6-5 to TRBJ2-1, with TRBD1 matching 7 bases. This CDR3 is 12 amino acids long. CDR1 and CDR2 (germline): MNHEY, SVGAGI. The V gene end was trimmed by 5 bases and the J gene end by 7 bases; junction bases not matched to a gene: 2.

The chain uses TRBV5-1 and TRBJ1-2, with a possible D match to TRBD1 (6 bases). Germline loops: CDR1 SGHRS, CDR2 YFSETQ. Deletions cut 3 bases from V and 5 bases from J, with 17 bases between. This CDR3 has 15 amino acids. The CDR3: CASSSGQPGSYGYTF. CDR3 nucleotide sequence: TGCGCCAGCAGCTCCGGACAGCCAGGGAGTTATGGCTACACCTTC. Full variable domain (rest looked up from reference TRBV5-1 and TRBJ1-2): KAGVTQTPRYLIKTRGQQVTLSCSPISGHRSVSWYQQTPGQGLQFLFEYFSETQRNKGNFPGRFSGRQFSNSRSEMNVSTLELGDSALYLCASSSGQPGSYGYTFGSGTRLTVV.

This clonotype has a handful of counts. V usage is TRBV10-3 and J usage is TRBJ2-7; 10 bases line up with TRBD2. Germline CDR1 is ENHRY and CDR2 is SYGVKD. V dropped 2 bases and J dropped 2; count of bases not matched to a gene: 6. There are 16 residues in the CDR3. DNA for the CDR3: TGTGCCATCAGTGAGACTAGCGGGGCTAAACCCTACGAGCAGTACTTC. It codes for CAISETSGAKPYEQYF.

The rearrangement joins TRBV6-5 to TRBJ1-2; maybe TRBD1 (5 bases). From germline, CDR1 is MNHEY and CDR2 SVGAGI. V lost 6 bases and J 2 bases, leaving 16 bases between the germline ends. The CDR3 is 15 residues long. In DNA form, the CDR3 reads TGTGCCAGCAGGCCGACCGGGACGGGGAACTATGGCTACACCTTC. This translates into CASRPTGTGNYGYTF.